This T cell receptor beta chain was found in a study of cytomegalovirus exposure and HLA in healthy donors. Across the study: Earlier, approximately 190 million T cells were analyzed, and around 100 million unique TCR beta sequences were found among them.

The primer mix had 60 Vbeta and 13 Jbeta primers. Clones were read by immunoSEQ multiplex PCR, and TCRdb kept only the in-frame ones, dropping some. The data contain over 150,000 clones, about 80% of them singletons. CDR3 size: 15 residues. Germline V gene data show CDR1 as SGHRS and CDR2 as YFSETQ. The junction had 9 bases not matched to a gene; V was cut back by 5 bases and J by 4 bases. Study-wide points: Being productive about 90% or about 30% of the time was typical of most TCR beta V segments in an earlier analysis. Certain indistinguishable V segments, among them TRBV6-2 and TRBV6-3, were excluded.

Comments on this clone: Antigen specificity is unknown.

The receptor's source is a man aged 30 to 39 in good health and CMV-seropositive. What was sequenced was PBMCs. The chain recombines TRBV5-1 with TRBJ2-1, with 7 bases identical to TRBD2. CDR3 residues: CASSKEAGLYNEQFF. CDR3 coding DNA: TGCGCCAGCAGTAAGGAAGCGGGGCTGTACAATGAGCAGTTCTTC.